Below, 18 T cell receptor beta chains from the same sample are listed, as sequenced in a study of T cells in Graves' hyperthyroidism and ophthalmopathy. Researchers amplified the TCR beta CDR3 regions from RNA transcripts. The HTBI primer set drove a first-round RT-PCR of the TCR CDR3. TCRdb re-called the multiplex PCR reads through MiXCR, storing one row per CDR3 protein. The sample lists hundreds of thousands of distinct CDR3 sequences; around 20% were seen once. Sequencing was carried out using blood. These TCRs come from a woman between 45 and 60 years old with Graves' hyperthyroidism that later progressed to Graves' ophthalmopathy.

This clonotype was counted only a few times. This rearrangement joins TRBV7-2 to TRBJ1-2; D might be TRBD1 (5 bases). Trimming cost V 5 bases and J 8 bases, with 18 bases left between them. The CDR3 loop spans 14 amino acids. Germline V gene sequence: CDR1 SGHTA, CDR2 FQGNSA. The DNA of the CDR3 is TGTGCCAGCAGCCCTGGGGCAGTCACACTAGGCTACACCTTC. Its translation is CASSPGAVTLGYTF.

The V and J genes are TRBV5-1 and TRBJ2-3, with 11 bases identical to TRBD2. This CDR3 has 17 residues. Germline values: CDR1 SGHRS, CDR2 YFSETQ. The junction had 8 bases not matched to a gene; V was cut back by 4 bases and J by 1 base. CDR3 sequence reads: CASSPSGGTTRTDTQYF. The CDR3, as DNA: TGCGCCAGCAGCCCTAGCGGGGGGACAACTCGCACAGATACGCAGTATTTT.

In its sample, this clonotype was seen a few times. V is TRBV11-2 and J is TRBJ1-4, with a weak D call TRBD1 (5 bases). The ends were cut back, 5 bases at V and 6 bases at J, with 16 bases in the middle. Germline CDR1 and CDR2: SGHAT and FQNNGV. This CDR3 spans 15 amino acids. CDR3 loop: CASSEGESRDEKLFF. The CDR3 region has the DNA TGTGCCAGCAGCGAAGGGGAGAGTAGGGATGAAAAACTGTTTTTT.

This clonotype was seen ten or more times. This chain joins TRBV20-1 and TRBJ1-1; TRBD1 agrees at 7 bases. Unmatched junction bases numbered 11, after V lost 4 bases and J lost 6 bases. CDR1 and CDR2 from the germline V gene are DFQATT and SNEGSKA (reference sequence). The CDR3 extends over 14 amino acids. The CDR3, as DNA: TGCAGTGCTATCCCTCTAGGGGGCATGGCTGAAGCTTTCTTT. Its protein is CSAIPLGGMAEAFF.

This rearrangement joins TRBV20-1 to TRBJ1-5, with a possible D match to TRBD1 (5 bases). The CDR3 runs to 15 residues. Germline CDR1 reads DFQATT; CDR2 reads SNEGSKA (reference sequence). Trimming stripped 0 bases from V and 2 bases from J, with 11 bases between. For the CDR3, the DNA is TGCAGTGCTAGAGATGGCGGGGGGGGCAATCAGCCCCAGCATTTT. It is translated as CSARDGGGGNQPQHF.

A few counts support this clonotype. V is TRBV11-3 and J is TRBJ2-2, with D perhaps matching TRBD1 or TRBD2 (5 bases each). CDR3 length equals 16 residues. With 1 base removed from V and 0 bases from J, the gap between germline ends came to 9 bases. Looked up from germline, CDR1 is SGHNT and CDR2 is YENEEA. CDR3 in DNA: TGTGCCAGCAGCTTAGGGGGGTATTCGAACACCGGGGAGCTGTTTTTT. Residues: CASSLGGYSNTGELFF.

This clonotype was seen many times. The rearrangement joins TRBV4-1 to TRBJ2-7; D is unresolved. The CDR3 length is 14 residues. V was shortened by 1 base and J by 6 bases, with 13 bases between the two germline ends. From germline, CDR1 is MGHRA and CDR2 YSYEKL. CDR3 loop: CASSQGQVFREQYF. CDR3 bases: TGCGCCAGCAGCCAAGGCCAGGTTTTTCGCGAGCAGTACTTC.

Notes on this clonotype: The junction and the germline gene differ at one end; a read error may be behind it. This chain uses TRBV7-3 with TRBJ2-1, with D perhaps TRBD1 or TRBD2 (5 bases each). This CDR3 contains 17 residues. Germline loops: CDR1 SGHTA, CDR2 FQGTGA. The CDR3 reads CASRASGTLSSYNEQFF. The CDR3 bases are TGCGCCAGCAGGGCTTCCGGGACGCTCAGCTCCTACAATGAGCAGTTCTTC.

This clonotype was detected only a few times. V and J are TRBV2 and TRBJ2-5; possible D gene TRBD1, 6 bases. Germline V CDR1 and CDR2: SNHLY, FYNNEI. The CDR3 contains 14 residues. Trimming cost V 7 bases and J 2 bases, with 14 bases left between them. CDR3 region: CASKDSRGQETQYF. DNA of the CDR3: TGTGCCAGCAAGGACAGTAGGGGTCAAGAGACCCAGTACTTC.

This chain links TRBV30 with TRBJ1-1; no definite D call. CDR1 is GTSNPN, CDR2 SVGIG, per germline (reference sequence). V was cut by 0 bases and J by 1 base, with 6 bases left in between. There are 13 residues in the CDR3. The CDR3 protein is CAWSVWRNTEAFF. The DNA for the CDR3 is TGTGCCTGGAGTGTATGGAGGAACACTGAAGCTTTCTTT.

V gene TRBV7-2 combines with J gene TRBJ2-5, with 8 bases matching TRBD2. Germline V lookup: CDR1 SGHTA, CDR2 FQGNSA. This CDR3 region has 15 residues. The V and J ends lost 4 bases and 3 bases, in that order; junction bases with no gene match: 7. This CDR3 reads CASSYRTSPKETQYF. CDR3 bases: TGTGCCAGCAGCTATCGGACTAGCCCGAAAGAGACCCAGTACTTC.

Ten or more counts support this clonotype. The V gene is TRBV27, the J gene TRBJ1-4, with D possibly matching TRBD1 (6 bases). CDR1 is MNHEY, CDR2 SMNVEV, per germline (reference sequence). Trimming shortened V by 3 bases and J by 4 bases, and 9 bases separated the two germline ends. CDR3 length: 14 amino acids. CDR3 DNA: TGTGCCAGCAGTTTCGCAGGGGATAATGAAAAACTGTTTTTT. This translates into CASSFAGDNEKLFF.

The gene calls are TRBV9 and TRBJ2-7; 8 positions match TRBD1. This CDR3 spans 16 amino acids. The V gene's germline CDR1 is SGDLS and CDR2 YYNGEE. The V gene end was trimmed by 3 bases and the J gene end by 0 bases; junction bases not matched to a gene: 8. The CDR3 DNA reads TGTGCCAGCAGCGCCCACACAGGGGGTTTCTCCTACGAGCAGTACTTC. This translates into CASSAHTGGFSYEQYF.

As DNA, the CDR3 is TGCGCCAGCAGCTCGTCCGGGACAGCGAACACCGGGGAGCTGTTTTTT. Translated: CASSSSGTANTGELFF. V usage is TRBV5-1 and J usage is TRBJ2-2; 7 bases are a match to TRBD1. This CDR3 is built from 16 residues. Germline V gene sequence: CDR1 SGHRS, CDR2 YFSETQ. Trimming removed 3 bases from V and 0 bases from J; junction bases left unmatched: 5. The variable domain in full, with the rest retrieved from reference TRBV5-1 and TRBJ2-2, is KAGVTQTPRYLIKTRGQQVTLSCSPISGHRSVSWYQQTPGQGLQFLFEYFSETQRNKGNFPGRFSGRQFSNSRSEMNVSTLELGDSALYLCASSSSGTANTGELFFGEGSRLTVL.

The CDR3 region is CASSLFGDRVNSPLHF. The CDR3 nucleotides read TGTGCCAGCAGCTTGTTTGGTGACAGGGTTAATTCACCCCTCCACTTT. The V call is TRBV11-2, the J call TRBJ1-6; 7 bases line up with TRBD1. The trim removed 3 bases at V and 6 bases at J, leaving 8 bases unmatched. The V gene's germline CDR1 is SGHAT and CDR2 FQNNGV. The CDR3 totals 16 residues.

About this clonotype: One junction end disagrees with the germline gene, perhaps due to a read error. This chain joins TRBV2 and TRBJ2-4; the match to TRBD1 covers 7 bases. The CDR3 loop spans 16 amino acids. Germline CDR1 and CDR2: SNHLY and FYNNEI. The CDR3 sequence is CASRKPGQLTGNIRYF. The CDR3 coding sequence is TGTGCCAGCAGGAAGCCGGGACAGCTCACAGGAAACATTCGGTACTTC.

The gene calls are TRBV4-1 and TRBJ1-6; D gene unclear. CDR3 length equals 16 residues. The germline gives CDR1 MGHRA, CDR2 YSYEKL. Trimming pared 0 bases from V and 11 bases from J, leaving 17 bases between. The CDR3 coding sequence is TGCGCCAGCAGCCAAGAGGGCGGCAGTCTAATGCCACCCCTCCACTTT. Translation gives CASSQEGGSLMPPLHF.

This clonotype was detected many times. This chain connects TRBV5-1 to TRBJ2-3; D is undetermined. Trimming left V 7 bases short and J 5 bases short, with 17 bases between. This CDR3 region has 14 residues. CDR1 is SGHRS, CDR2 YFSETQ, per germline. CDR3 DNA: TGCGCCAGCGGAAGAGGCGAGGAGTTAGATACGCAGTATTTT. Its protein product is CASGRGEELDTQYF.